These 2 T cell receptor beta chains came from one sample sequenced in a study of T-cell reconstitution after alpha-beta-depleted transplantation in children. Unique molecular identifiers were incorporated during preparation of the TCRbeta library. TCRdb called the PCR reads again in MiXCR, with one record for every CDR3 protein. The data show hundreds of thousands of distinct CDR3 sequences, with around 10% seen just once and approximately 6.2% held by the top ten. The sequenced sample was PBMCs from the stem cell graft donor, obtained from the stem cell graft. All receptors derive from a human donor who donated a stem cell graft to a child with acute lymphoblastic leukemia.

The rearrangement uses TRBV25-1 and TRBJ2-5, with D possibly being TRBD1 or TRBD2 (5 bases each). The V gene's germline CDR1 is MGHDK and CDR2 SYGVNS. The V end was cut by 6 bases, the J end by 2 bases, with 16 bases between. This CDR3 spans 15 amino acids. The CDR3 sequence is CASRGERWGQETQYF. CDR3 DNA: TGTGCCAGCAGGGGGGAACGGTGGGGACAAGAGACCCAGTACTTC.

V usage is TRBV10-3 and J usage is TRBJ2-3; D gene unclear. The CDR3 length is 12 residues. Per the germline V gene, CDR1 is ENHRY and CDR2 is SYGVKD. Trimming cost V 2 bases and J 4 bases, with 4 bases left between them. The CDR3 coding sequence is TGTGCCATCAGTGAGCGAGCAGATACGCAGTATTTT. This gives the protein CAISERADTQYF.